This T cell receptor (beta chain) was sequenced in a study of T cell repertoires in cytomegalovirus infection. TCRdb redid the calling of the reads with MiXCR, one entry per CDR3 protein. In the table there are about 770,000 distinct CDR3 sequences, 25% to 30% of which are singletons. In the case of this clonotype: The antigen is not known.

Germline lookup yields CDR1 MGHRA and CDR2 YSYEKL. V was pared by 0 bases and J by 0 bases, with 14 bases between. This CDR3 contains 18 residues. The chain recombines TRBV4-1 with TRBJ2-2; D is perhaps TRBD2 (5 bases). The source was cultured CD8+ T cells from PBMCs, collected from culture after CMV antigen stimulation. The receptor was derived from a human donor in good health (CMV status not recorded). Some clones in this sample may be carry-over from other donors' samples. The CDR3 is CASSQDRYLEANTGELFF. In DNA form, the CDR3 reads TGCGCCAGCAGCCAAGATCGGTATCTGGAGGCGAACACCGGGGAGCTGTTTTTT.